This T cell receptor (beta chain) was sequenced in a study of blood T cells in healthy people across ages. Points from the study as a whole: Diversity was higher, and naive CD4+ cells more numerous, in long-lived donors than in aged donors. PBMCs that were unsorted prevented a conclusive naive versus antigen-experienced comparison.

Of note for this clonotype: Its specificity is unknown.

Donor samples were obtained from healthy Caucasian individuals from Russia, aged 6 to 90. No fewer than 7 million PBMCs went into each sample. Combining a sample-barcoded 5' primer with a J-beta primer mix, a second PCR ran for roughly 7 to 12 cycles. TCRdb reanalysed the 5' RACE reads using MiXCR and keeps one entry per CDR3 protein. This table has about 1.8 million distinct CDR3 sequences, 49% appearing once. The sample comprised blood. The sequence came from a woman aged 40-49 years in good health.

CDR3 coding DNA: TGTGCCACTCAGCCGGGGCAGTTCTTC. The encoded protein is CATQPGQFF. The V and J genes are TRBV12-3 or TRBV12-4 and TRBJ2-1; D gene uncertain. The V end was cut by 10 bases, the J end by 12 bases, with 10 bases between. CDR3 length: 9 residues.